The T cell receptor (beta chain) under discussion was sequenced for a study of cytomegalovirus exposure and HLA in healthy donors. V was cut by 10 bases and J by 3 bases, with 13 bases left in between. Germline CDR1 SGHVS, CDR2 FQNEAQ. The CDR3 length is 12 residues. Concerning this clone: Its specificity is not known.

Whole-study results and caveats: Rare sequences made up most TCRs, while some public TCRs were found in many donors. Donor immune exposure was known only as CMV serostatus.

The PCR had 60 Vbeta and 13 Jbeta primers. Libraries were prepared by immunoSEQ multiplex PCR; TCRdb keeps only in-frame clonotypes and omits some of them. The sample lists about 130,000 clones, 74% seen once, with approximately 3.9% in the top ten. The chain couples TRBV7-8 to TRBJ2-7; the D is unclear. The sequence was collected from a woman aged 50 to 60 in good health and CMV-seropositive. Sample: PBMCs. The CDR3 DNA follows: TGTGCCACCGGCCCAGGATTCTACGAGCAGTACTTC. The encoded protein is CATGPGFYEQYF.